This T cell receptor (beta chain) was recorded in a study of beta chain features in type 1 diabetes listed by TCRdb under 2018. Some background on the complete study: Patients and healthy donors did not differ in mean age, gender distribution, total cell number or subset yield. A total of 85 million to 110 million sorted cells were examined across all samples, and RNA yield correlated strongly with the number of cells per subset. In the study, TCRB repertoires of sorted circulating CD4+ T cell subsets from recently diagnosed type 1 diabetes patients were compared with those of matched healthy donors. Regulatory and stem cell-like memory subsets were obtained from only 8 patients and roughly eight healthy donors, while naive and central memory subsets were obtained from all 30 or so donors.

V is cut by 3 bases and J by 11 bases, and the space between the germline ends is 12 bases. For CDR1 and CDR2, the germline V gene lists SGHRS and YFSETQ. The CDR3, from cysteine to phenylalanine, totals 11 residues. Only the CDR3 portion is preserved as DNA: 33 bases, with reading frame beginning at the first base. All of the isolated RNA was reverse transcribed with the High Capacity cDNA Reverse Transcription Kit, so expressed TCRB transcripts were sequenced. Deep immunoSEQ sequencing was applied to naive, central memory and regulatory T cell samples, giving an average of roughly 3.3 million total reads per sample. After sorted cells were lysed in RLT buffer, RNA was extracted with DNase-treated RNeasy Micro or Mini kits, with the choice depending on cell number. Each cell subset was processed separately to prevent cross-contamination, with patient and healthy donor samples processed together. The immunoSEQ multiplex PCR was used to amplify TCRB sequences from cDNA, generating 87-bp fragments that spanned the CDR3 region. Amplicons were sequenced on the Illumina HiSeq platform. From the authors' description of their analysis: PCR bias was corrected computationally using synthetic template baselines, and reads within Hamming distance 2 were collapsed, with unmergeable singletons discarded. By aligning reads against IMGT, V, D and J genes, CDR3 length, and insertions or deletions at six rearrangement sites were assigned. Within each subset, clonotype counts were normalized to sorted cell number, after which true diversity and Gini coefficients were computed with the tcR R package. The overlap coefficient, calculated on TCRB nucleotide sequences, was used to quantify repertoire sharing. TCRdb stores this immuneACCESS table with in-frame sequences only. Part of the clones is absent; in the studies checked, under half of the shortfall reflects unresolved V genes, and no reason is known for the rest. V and J calls and clone size are those listed in that table; D and trimming were worked out from the DNA. This sample comprises 310,000 or so clones, around 9.7% of them detected only once. Roughly 1% of the sample lies in the top ten.

Each donor gave one peripheral blood draw, averaging roughly 120 mL, which was collected into heparinised tubes. Using a panel that included CD45RO, CCR7, CD25, CD127, CD95 and CD27, naive, central memory, regulatory and stem cell-like memory CD4+ T cells were sorted on a BD FACSAria II. All sorted populations exceeded 95% purity. PBMCs were isolated immediately by Lymphoprep density gradient centrifugation and stained directly without culture. Samples were stained and sorted in pairs, with one healthy donor and one patient per experiment, so that batch effects were minimized. General conclusions and limits of the study: Because cDNA was sequenced instead of genomic DNA, activated cells with high expression could be over-represented, although the groups did not differ in activation or CD3 levels. HLA sub-analyses involved small numbers of individuals, so any influence of HLA type on TCRB rearrangement remained unresolved. Naive, central memory and regulatory TCRB repertoires appeared to be more alike among patients than among healthy donors. A moderate but significant shortening of TCRB CDR3 length was observed in type 1 diabetes patients in all four CD4+ subsets. Shorter templates might have been favored by PCR, but patient and control samples were amplified and corrected together, so both groups would have been affected equally by any skew. Fewer insertions and more nucleotide deletions at VDJ recombination sites were observed in patients with type 1 diabetes, implying thymic rearrangement abnormalities.

This clone has just a few counts. Its antigen is not yet known. No base quality information exists; no much larger clone differs at one position. The sample comprised central memory CD4+ T cells from blood. The sequence came from a man under 40 with type 1 diabetes. The sequence links TRBV5-1 to TRBJ2-7, with TRBD1 as a weak D call on 5 bases. The base sequence is TGCGCCAGCAGCTCGCAGGGCCTGGAGTACTTC. Translation gives CASSSQGLEYF.